These T cell receptor beta chains were read from a single sample in a study of blood T cell repertoires in COVID-19. TCRdb's copy holds only in-frame clones and misses some; the assay was immunoSEQ multiplex PCR. The sample includes some 380,000 clones, roughly 77% of them seen just once. What was sequenced was peripheral blood. These TCRs come from a human donor with acute or convalescent COVID-19. The donor label of this sample is uncertain. Each CDR3 is given without its conserved first and last residue. Each record gives: V gene, CDR3 length, J gene, CDR3 protein.

TRBV6-5	12	TRBJ1-4	ASSAGSTNEKLF
TRBV5-1	15	TRBJ2-3	ASRRGRGQANTDTQY
TRBV12-3/TRBV12-4	11	TRBJ1-2	ASSTGSPLGYT
TRBV7-2	14	TRBJ2-7	ASSLGPAGGPYEQY
TRBV11-2	14	TRBJ2-4	ASSFSPSVAKNIQY
TRBV27	13	TRBJ2-7	ASRSTGSPPYEQY
TRBV6-4	13	TRBJ2-1	ASSRWAGSYNEQF
TRBV5-5	13	TRBJ2-7	ASSLVRVGSYEQY
TRBV6-5	12	TRBJ2-7	ASIAGGQPYEQY
TRBV2	14	TRBJ2-3	ASSDWALAGADTQY
TRBV28	12	TRBJ1-5	ASSGDRGNQPQH
TRBV7-9	10	TRBJ1-2	ASSPGGYGYT
TRBV6-5	12	TRBJ1-1	ASSYSSTDTEAF